The 6 T cell receptor beta chains reported below all come from one sample, sequenced in a study of blood T cell repertoires in COVID-19. Sequencing used immunoSEQ multiplex PCR; TCRdb keeps in-frame clones, though not all of them. Of under 200,000 clones in the sample, approximately 89% were seen once. Sequencing was performed on PBMCs or T cells enriched from blood (not recorded which). The receptors shown here come from a woman under 30 who had recovered from COVID-19.

V is TRBV5-1 and J is TRBJ2-2; 10 bases line up with TRBD1. V was clipped by 1 base and J by 0 bases; unmatched bases: 9. Germline assignment: CDR1 SGHRS and CDR2 YFSETQ. This CDR3 region has 19 residues. CDR3 sequence (DNA): TGCGCCAGCAGCTTGTCCCGGGACAGGGGATACGCGAACACCGGGGAGCTGTTTTTT. Protein: CASSLSRDRGYANTGELFF.

V is TRBV27 and J is TRBJ2-7; 10 bases match TRBD2. The germline V gene has CDR1 MNHEY and CDR2 SMNVEV (reference sequence). The ends lost 0 bases at V and 2 bases at J; junction bases unmatched: 4. The CDR3 is made up of 16 amino acids. CDR3 protein: CASSLSTSGQAYEQYF. In nucleotides, the CDR3 is TGTGCCAGCAGTTTATCGACTAGCGGGCAGGCCTACGAGCAGTACTTC.

The CDR3 loop reads CASSSGTGVGEQYF. As DNA, the CDR3 is TGTGCCAGTAGTAGCGGGACAGGGGTGGGCGAGCAGTACTTC. V usage is TRBV19 and J usage is TRBJ2-7; TRBD1 matches at 10 bases. CDR3 length equals 14 residues. Germline assignment: CDR1 LNHDA and CDR2 SQIVND (reference sequence). V lost 4 bases, J lost 6 bases, and 6 bases stayed unmatched.

The CDR3, as DNA: TGTGCCATCAGTGGAGCCAAGGGGACAGGGTTCAACAATGAGCAGTTCTTC. Translated, it gives CAISGAKGTGFNNEQFF. V usage is TRBV10-3 and J usage is TRBJ2-1; 9 bases align to TRBD1. This CDR3 has 17 residues. V shed 4 bases, J shed 5 bases, and the junction held 12 bases outside the gene matches. Germline CDR1 reads ENHRY; CDR2 reads SYGVKD.

The rearrangement joins TRBV30 to TRBJ2-1; tentative D call: TRBD1 (5 bases). The CDR3 is 12 residues long. CDR1 and CDR2 from the germline V gene are GTSNPN and SVGIG (reference sequence). Trimming stripped 0 bases from V and 8 bases from J, with 8 bases between. The CDR3 sequence is CAWSVGAHEQFF. The CDR3 region has the DNA TGTGCCTGGAGTGTAGGGGCTCATGAGCAGTTCTTC.

This rearrangement joins TRBV12-3 or TRBV12-4 to TRBJ2-7, with D possibly being TRBD1 (5 bases). The CDR3 is made up of 11 amino acids. V was trimmed by 9 bases and J by 6 bases, leaving 12 bases between them. The CDR3 bases are TGTGCCAGTGGACAATTGAGCGAGCAGTACTTC. Translated, it gives CASGQLSEQYF.